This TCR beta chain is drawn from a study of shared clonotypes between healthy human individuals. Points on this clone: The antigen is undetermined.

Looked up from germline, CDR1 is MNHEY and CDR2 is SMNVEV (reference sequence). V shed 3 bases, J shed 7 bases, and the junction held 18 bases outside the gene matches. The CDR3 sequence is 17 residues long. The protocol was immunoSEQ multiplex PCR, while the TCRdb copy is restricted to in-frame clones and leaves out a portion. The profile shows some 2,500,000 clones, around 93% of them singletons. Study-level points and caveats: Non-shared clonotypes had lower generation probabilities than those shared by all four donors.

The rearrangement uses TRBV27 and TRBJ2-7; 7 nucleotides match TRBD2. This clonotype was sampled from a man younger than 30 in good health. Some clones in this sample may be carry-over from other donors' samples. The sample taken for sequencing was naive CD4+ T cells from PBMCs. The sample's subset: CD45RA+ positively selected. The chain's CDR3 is CASSFPAGGSRIREQYF. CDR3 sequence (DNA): TGTGCCAGCAGTTTCCCCGCCGGCGGGAGTCGAATAAGGGAGCAGTACTTC.